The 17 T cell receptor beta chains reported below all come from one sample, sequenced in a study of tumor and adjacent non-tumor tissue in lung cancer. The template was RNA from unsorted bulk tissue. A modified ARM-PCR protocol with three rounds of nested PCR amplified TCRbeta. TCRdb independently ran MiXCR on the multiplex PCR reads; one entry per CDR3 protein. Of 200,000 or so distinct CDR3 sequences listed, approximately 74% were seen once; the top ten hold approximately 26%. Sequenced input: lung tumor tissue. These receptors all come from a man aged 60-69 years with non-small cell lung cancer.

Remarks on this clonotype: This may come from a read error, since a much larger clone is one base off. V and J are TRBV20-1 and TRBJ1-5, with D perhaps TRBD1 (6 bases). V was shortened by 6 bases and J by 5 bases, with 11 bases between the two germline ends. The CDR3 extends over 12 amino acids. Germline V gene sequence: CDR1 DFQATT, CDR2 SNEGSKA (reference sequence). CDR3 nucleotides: TGCAGTGCGGGGGGCAGATATCAGCCCCAGCATTTT. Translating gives CSAGGRYQPQHF.

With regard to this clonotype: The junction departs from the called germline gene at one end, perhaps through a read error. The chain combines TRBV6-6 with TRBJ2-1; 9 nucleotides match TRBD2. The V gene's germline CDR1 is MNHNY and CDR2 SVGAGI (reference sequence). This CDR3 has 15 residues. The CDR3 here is CTSSWGGGAHNEQFF. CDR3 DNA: TGTACCAGTAGTTGGGGCGGGGGGGCCCACAATGAGCAGTTCTTC.

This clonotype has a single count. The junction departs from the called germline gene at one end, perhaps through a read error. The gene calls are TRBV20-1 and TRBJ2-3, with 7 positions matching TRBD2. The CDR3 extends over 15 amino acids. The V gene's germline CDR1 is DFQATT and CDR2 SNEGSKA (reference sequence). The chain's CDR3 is CRAPRLARTTDTQYF. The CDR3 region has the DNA TGCAGAGCTCCCAGACTAGCTCGAACCACTGATACGCAGTACTTT.

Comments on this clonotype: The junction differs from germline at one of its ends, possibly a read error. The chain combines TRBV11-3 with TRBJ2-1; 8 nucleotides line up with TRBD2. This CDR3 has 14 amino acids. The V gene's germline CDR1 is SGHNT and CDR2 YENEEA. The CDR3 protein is CANSLSGSTNEQFF. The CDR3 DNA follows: TGTGCCAACAGCTTGAGCGGGAGCACCAATGAGCAGTTCTTC.

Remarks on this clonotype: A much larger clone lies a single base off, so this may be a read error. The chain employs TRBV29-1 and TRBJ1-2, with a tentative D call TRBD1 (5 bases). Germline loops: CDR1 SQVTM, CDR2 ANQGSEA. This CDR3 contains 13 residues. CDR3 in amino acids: CNVEPREDYGYTF. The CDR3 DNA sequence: TGCAACGTTGAGCCCAGGGAGGACTATGGCTACACCTTC.

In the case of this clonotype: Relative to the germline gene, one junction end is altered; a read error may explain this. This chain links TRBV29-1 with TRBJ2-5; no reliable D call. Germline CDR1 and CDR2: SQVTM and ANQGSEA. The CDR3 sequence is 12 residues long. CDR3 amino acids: CSLQSFAETQYF. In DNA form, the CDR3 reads TGCAGCCTGCAATCATTTGCCGAGACCCAATACTTC.

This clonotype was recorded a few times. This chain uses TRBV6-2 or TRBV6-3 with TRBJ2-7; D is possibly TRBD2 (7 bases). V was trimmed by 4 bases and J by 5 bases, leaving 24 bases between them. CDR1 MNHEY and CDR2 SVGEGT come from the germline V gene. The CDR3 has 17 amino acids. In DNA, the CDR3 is TGTGCCAGCAGTTCTCGACTGGGGGGGCGACGGAGCCACGAGCAGTACTTC. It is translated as CASSSRLGGRRSHEQYF.

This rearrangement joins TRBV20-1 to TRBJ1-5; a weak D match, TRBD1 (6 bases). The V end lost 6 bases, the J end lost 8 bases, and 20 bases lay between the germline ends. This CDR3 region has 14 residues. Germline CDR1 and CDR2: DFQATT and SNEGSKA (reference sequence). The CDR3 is CSARSGTLYKPQHF. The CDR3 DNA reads TGCAGTGCAAGATCCGGGACACTTTATAAGCCCCAGCATTTT.

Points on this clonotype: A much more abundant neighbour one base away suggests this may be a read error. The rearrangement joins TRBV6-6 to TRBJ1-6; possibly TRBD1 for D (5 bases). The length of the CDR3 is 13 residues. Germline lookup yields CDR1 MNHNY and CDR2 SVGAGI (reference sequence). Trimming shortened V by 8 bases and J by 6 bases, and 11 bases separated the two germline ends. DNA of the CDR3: TGTGCCAGCCGCCTGGGGGTTAATTCACCCCTCCACTTT. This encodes CASRLGVNSPLHF.

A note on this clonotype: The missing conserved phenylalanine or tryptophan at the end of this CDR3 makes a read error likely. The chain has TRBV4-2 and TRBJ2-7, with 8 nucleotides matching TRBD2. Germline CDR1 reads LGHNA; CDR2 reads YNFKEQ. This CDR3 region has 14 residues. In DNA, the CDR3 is TGTGCCAGCAGCCAAGGGACTAGCTCCTACGAACAGTACCTC. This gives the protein CASSQGTSSYEQYL.

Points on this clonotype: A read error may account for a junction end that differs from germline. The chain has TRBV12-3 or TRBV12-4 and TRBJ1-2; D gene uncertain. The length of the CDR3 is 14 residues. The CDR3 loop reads CGSSSQRTNYGYTF. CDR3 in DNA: TGTGGCAGCAGTTCTCAGAGAACTAACTATGGCTACACCTTC.

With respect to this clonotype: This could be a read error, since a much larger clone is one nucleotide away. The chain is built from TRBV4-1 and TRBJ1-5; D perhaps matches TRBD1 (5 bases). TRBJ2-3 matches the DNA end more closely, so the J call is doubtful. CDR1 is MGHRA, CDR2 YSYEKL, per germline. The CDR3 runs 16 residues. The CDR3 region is CASSQDPGYSNQPQYF. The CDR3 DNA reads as TGCGCCAGCAGCCAAGACCCAGGGTATAGCAATCAGCCCCAGTATTTT.

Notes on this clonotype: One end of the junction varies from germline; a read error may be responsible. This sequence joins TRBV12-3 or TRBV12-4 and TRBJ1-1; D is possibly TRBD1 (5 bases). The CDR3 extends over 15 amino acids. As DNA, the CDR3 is TGCGTCAGCAGATTAGGGGCGGGGCGGAACACTGAAACTTTCTTT. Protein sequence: CVSRLGAGRNTETFF.

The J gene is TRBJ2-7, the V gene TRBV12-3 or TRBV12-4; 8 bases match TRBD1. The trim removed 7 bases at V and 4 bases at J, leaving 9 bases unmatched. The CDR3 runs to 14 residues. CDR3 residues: CASMTWTGTYEQYF. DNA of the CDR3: TGTGCCAGCATGACCTGGACAGGGACTTACGAGCAGTACTTC.

CDR3: CSEARISTDTQYF. The CDR3 nucleotides read TGCAGTGAAGCTAGGATCAGCACAGATACGCAGTATTTT. J is TRBJ2-3 and V is TRBV20-1, with D unresolved. Trimming took 7 bases from V and 0 from J, leaving 11 bases between them. From germline, CDR1 is DFQATT and CDR2 SNEGSKA (reference sequence). The CDR3 loop spans 13 amino acids.

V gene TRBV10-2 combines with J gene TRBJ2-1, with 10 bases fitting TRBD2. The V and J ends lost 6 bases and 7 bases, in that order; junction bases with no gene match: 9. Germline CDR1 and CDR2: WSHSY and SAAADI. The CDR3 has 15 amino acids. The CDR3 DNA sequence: TGCGCCAGCAGAATCAGCGGGGGGGCGGGAAATGAGCAGTTCTTC. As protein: CASRISGGAGNEQFF.

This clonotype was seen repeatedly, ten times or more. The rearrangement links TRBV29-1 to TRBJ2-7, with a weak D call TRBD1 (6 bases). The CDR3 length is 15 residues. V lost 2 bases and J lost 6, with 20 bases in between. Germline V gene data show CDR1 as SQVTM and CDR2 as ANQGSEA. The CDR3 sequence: CSVEFPSQGPLEQYF. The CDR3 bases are TGCAGCGTTGAATTCCCATCCCAGGGGCCACTCGAGCAGTACTTC.